The T cell receptor beta chain described here comes from a study of blood T cell repertoires in COVID-19. Clones were read by immunoSEQ multiplex PCR, and TCRdb kept only the in-frame ones, dropping some. The data show some 150,000 clones, more than 75% seen once. The sequenced sample was peripheral blood. This receptor was taken from a woman between 50 and 59 years old with active or convalescent COVID-19.

For the CDR3, the DNA is TGTGCCAGCAGCGTAGGCCCGGGAACAACTAATGAAAAACTGTTTTTT. Translation: CASSVGPGTTNEKLFF. V gene TRBV9 combines with J gene TRBJ1-4, with D uncertain. The CDR3 runs to 16 residues. Germline CDR1 reads SGDLS; CDR2 reads YYNGEE. V was cut by 0 bases and J by 0 bases, with 9 bases left in between.